One sample yielded the 3 T cell receptor beta chains listed below, sequenced in a study of blood T cell repertoires in COVID-19. Generated by immunoSEQ multiplex PCR, the TCRdb table keeps only in-frame clones and is missing some. Here the sample spans around 170,000 clones, 86% being singletons. The specimen sequenced was peripheral blood. The source of these receptors is a woman between 25 and 40 years old with active or convalescent COVID-19.

The CDR3: CASSPGQYSNQPQHF. The CDR3 coding sequence is TGTGCCAGCAGTCCCGGACAGTATAGCAATCAGCCCCAGCATTTT. This chain joins TRBV2 and TRBJ1-5; tentative D call: TRBD1 (6 bases). Trimming left V 5 bases short and J 0 bases short, with 11 bases between. Germline-derived CDR1 and CDR2 are SNHLY and FYNNEI. The CDR3 consists of 15 residues.

The chain carries TRBV6-5 and TRBJ1-2; D might be TRBD1 (6 bases). The CDR3 has 16 amino acids. Trimming cost V 2 bases and J 0 bases, with 13 bases left between them. CDR1 and CDR2 from the germline V gene are MNHEY and SVGAGI. The chain's CDR3 is CASSYGGGAPNYGYTF. CDR3 DNA sequence: TGTGCCAGCAGTTACGGGGGGGGCGCCCCTAACTATGGCTACACCTTC.

This chain uses TRBV21-1 with TRBJ1-3; no check of the table's D call, TRBD1, against the DNA was made. TRBV21-1 is noted as a pseudogene. This CDR3 comprises 18 residues. CDR3 nucleotides: TGTGCCAGCAGCAAAGCCCTACGACAGTTTTTCTCTGGAAACACCATATATTTT. Protein product: CASSKALRQFFSGNTIYF.